This T cell receptor (beta chain) was recovered during a study of T cell responses to AZD1222 COVID-19 vaccine. Study results and limitations: Among vaccine-associated CD4 TCRs, coverage spanned spike, with dominance at 160-218 and 743-854. Donor demographics were predominantly white British with a female majority; clonal diversity may be underestimated.

TCRdb's copy holds only in-frame clones and misses some; the assay was immunoSEQ multiplex PCR. The data contain about 120,000 clones, over 80% of them seen just once; the ten biggest clones take up approximately 7.9%. A remark on this clone: No antigen is known for it.

This receptor was identified in an adult who received the AZD1222 COVID-19 vaccine. Source: peripheral blood, taken 28 days after the second AZD1222 dose.

The CDR3: CASSLAQTNTEAFF. The CDR3 region has the DNA TGTGCCAGCAGCTTAGCACAGACGAACACTGAAGCTTTCTTT. This chain connects TRBV7-9 to TRBJ1-1; D is ambiguous. There are 14 residues in the CDR3. V was trimmed by 0 bases and J by 1 base, leaving 6 bases between them. Germline loops: CDR1 SEHNR, CDR2 FQNEAQ (reference sequence).